The 18 T cell receptor beta chains below come from one sample, sequenced in a study of breast tumors, draining lymph nodes, adjacent tissues. Each CDR3 protein is one row after TCRdb ran MiXCR on the multiplex PCR reads. The sample lists approximately 170,000 distinct CDR3 sequences, roughly 30% occurring once. Axillary draining lymph nodes of breast cancer patients supplied the node samples. The specimen was axillary lymph node tissue. The origin of the receptors is a female donor with breast cancer. Some clones in this sample may be carry-over from other donors' samples.

This clonotype was observed many times. V is TRBV2 and J is TRBJ2-7, with TRBD1 matching 7 bases. This CDR3 spans 14 amino acids. Germline V CDR1 and CDR2: SNHLY, FYNNEI. Trimming removed 5 bases from V and 7 bases from J; junction bases left unmatched: 11. CDR3 in DNA: TGTGCCAGCAGTAGGGACAGCTACACCCGGGAGCAGTACTTC. Amino acids: CASSRDSYTREQYF.

This clonotype showed up just once. The gene calls are TRBV6-4 and TRBJ2-1, with a tentative D call TRBD1 (6 bases). The CDR3 contains 18 residues. Germline lookup yields CDR1 MRHNA and CDR2 SNTAGT. Between the trimmed V and J ends, which lost 4 bases and 7 bases, there was a span of 26 bases. CDR3 coding DNA: TGTGCCAGCAGTGCTAGAGCTTGGGGGCGGAAAGAGGAGAATGAGCAGTTCTTC. It encodes CASSARAWGRKEENEQFF.

This clonotype was seen repeatedly, ten times or more. The chain carries TRBV11-3 and TRBJ2-5; 11 nucleotides line up with TRBD2. There are 15 residues in the CDR3. Per germline, CDR1 SGHNT and CDR2 YENEEA. V trimming: 5 bases; J trimming: 0 bases; junction bases outside the gene matches: 2. CDR3 nucleotides: TGTGCCAGCAGCCCTAGCGGGGGGTACCAAGAGACCCAGTACTTC. Its protein product is CASSPSGGYQETQYF.

This clonotype was found many times. The chain is built from TRBV7-2 and TRBJ1-3; no clear D. The V gene lost 2 bases and the J gene lost 0 bases, with 5 bases spanning the gap. The CDR3 length is 14 residues. In germline, CDR1 is SGHTA, CDR2 FQGNSA. In DNA form, the CDR3 reads TGTGCCAGCAGCTTACGAAGCTCTGGAAACACCATATATTTT. It codes for CASSLRSSGNTIYF.

Note on this clonotype: Sequence at one end of the junction differs from germline and may be a read error. The chain combines TRBV5-4 with TRBJ2-2, with TRBD2 matching 12 bases. CDR1 and CDR2 from the germline V gene are SGHNT and YYREEE (reference sequence). The CDR3 is made up of 18 amino acids. Here the CDR3 DNA reads TGTGCCAGCAGCTCACTAGCGGGGGGACCGTTGAACACCGAGGAGCTGTTTTTC. It codes for CASSSLAGGPLNTEELFF.

This clonotype was picked up many times. CDR3 DNA sequence: TGTGCCAGCAGTTTAGGGACAGGGGCTTCACAGCCCCAGCATTTT. Translated, it gives CASSLGTGASQPQHF. The chain couples TRBV12-3 or TRBV12-4 to TRBJ1-5; 9 nucleotides agree with TRBD1. The trim removed 1 base at V and 7 bases at J, leaving 5 bases unmatched. This CDR3 spans 15 amino acids.

This clonotype was detected a few times. The chain has TRBV6-5 and TRBJ2-5; 9 nucleotides match TRBD1. The CDR3 totals 15 residues. Germline CDR1 reads MNHEY; CDR2 reads SVGAGI. V shed 5 bases and J 3 bases; nucleotides not matched to a gene: 7. As DNA, the CDR3 is TGTGCCAGCAGTACCCGGCGGACAGGGGAAGAGACCCAGTACTTC. It specifies CASSTRRTGEETQYF.

This clonotype has ten or more counts. The V gene is TRBV30, the J gene TRBJ2-7; the match to TRBD1 covers 10 bases. The CDR3 has 14 amino acids. Germline trimming cut 5 bases from V and 6 bases from J; bases unmatched to any gene: 10. Per germline, CDR1 GTSNPN and CDR2 SVGIG (reference sequence). The CDR3 loop reads CAWGKDRGRGEQYF. CDR3 in DNA: TGTGCCTGGGGCAAAGACAGGGGGCGGGGCGAGCAGTACTTC.

This clonotype was seen a few times. This may arise from a read error, as a much more abundant clone is one base away. The gene calls are TRBV20-1 and TRBJ1-2, with D tentatively TRBD1 (5 bases). This CDR3 is 14 amino acids long. Germline V gene lookup returns CDR1 DFQATT and CDR2 SNEGSKA (reference sequence). V was cut by 0 bases and J by 7 bases, with 15 bases left in between. CDR3 nucleotides: TGCAGTGCTAGAGATGGGCAGGGCCTCTCTGGCTACACCTTC. Translation: CSARDGQGLSGYTF.

This clonotype has ten or more counts. V is TRBV20-1 and J is TRBJ2-7, with 10 bases that match TRBD1. CDR1 and CDR2 (germline): DFQATT, SNEGSKA (reference sequence). This CDR3 region has 15 residues. V dropped 4 bases and J dropped 2; count of bases not matched to a gene: 8. CDR3 nucleotides: TGCAGTGCTATCTACACCGGGACAGGGGCCTACGAGCAGTACTTC. Its translation: CSAIYTGTGAYEQYF.

This clonotype was counted at least ten times. This chain connects TRBV11-1 to TRBJ2-5; no reliable D call. There are 14 residues in the CDR3. CDR1 is SGHAT, CDR2 FQDESV, per germline (reference sequence). V was cut by 4 bases and J by 3 bases, with 12 bases left in between. This chain's CDR3 is CASSSRGAEETQYF. The CDR3 DNA reads TGTGCCAGCAGCTCGCGAGGCGCGGAAGAGACCCAGTACTTC.

This clonotype was counted many times. The rearrangement joins TRBV9 to TRBJ2-3; D not resolved. Looked up from germline, CDR1 is SGDLS and CDR2 is YYNGEE. The CDR3 length is 15 residues. Trimming removed 3 bases at V and 2 bases at J, with 13 bases between. Written as DNA, the CDR3 is TGTGCCAGCAGCGAGTCCCCTCTGACCACAGATACGCAGTATTTT. Encoded protein: CASSESPLTTDTQYF. The variable domain in full, completed from reference TRBV9 and TRBJ2-3, reads DSGVTQTPKHLITATGQRVTLRCSPRSGDLSVYWYQQSLDQGLQFLIQYYNGEERAKGNILERFSAQQFPDLHSELNLSSLELGDSALYFCASSESPLTTDTQYFGPGTRLTVL.

This chain joins TRBV10-3 and TRBJ1-3, with D possibly TRBD1 on 6 matching bases. V gave up 7 bases and J gave up 9 bases, with 28 bases separating them. The CDR3 extends over 17 amino acids. Germline lookup yields CDR1 ENHRY and CDR2 SYGVKD. The CDR3 loop is CAIIPTGGDVVGGTIYF. The CDR3 DNA follows: TGTGCCATCATTCCGACAGGCGGGGACGTCGTTGGTGGCACCATATATTTT.

V and J are TRBV13 and TRBJ2-7; the D is unclear. Trimming pared 4 bases from V and 5 bases from J, leaving 24 bases between. There are 17 residues in the CDR3. CDR1 is PRHDT and CDR2 is FYEKMQ in the germline V gene (reference sequence). This CDR3 reads CASSSLYYDTENNEQYF. The DNA of the CDR3 is TGTGCCAGCAGCTCGCTTTACTACGACACCGAAAACAACGAGCAGTACTTC.

Worth noting for this clonotype: A much larger clone is a single base away; this may be a read error. Given the absence of the conserved phenylalanine or tryptophan at the CDR3 end, a read error is likely. This sequence joins TRBV16 and TRBJ2-3; D uncertain. Trimming took off 7 bases at V and 2 bases at J, with 10 bases between the two ends. This CDR3 has 13 residues. Germline V CDR1 and CDR2: KGHSY, FQNENV. The CDR3, as DNA: TGTGCCAGCAAGAACCCTTACACAGATACGCAGTATCTT. Amino acid sequence: CASKNPYTDTQYL.

In its sample, this clonotype was seen many times. This chain connects TRBV7-9 to TRBJ1-5; no clear D gene. Germline CDR1 and CDR2: SEHNR and FQNEAQ (reference sequence). The CDR3 spans 13 residues. Trimming took off 2 bases at V and 8 bases at J, with 10 bases between the two ends. The CDR3 DNA sequence: TGTGCCAGCAGCTTACGAGGCGGGGAGCCCCAGCATTTT. Translating it yields CASSLRGGEPQHF.

This clonotype was found a few times. V and J are TRBV4-1 and TRBJ2-4; 7 bases map to TRBD1. V shed 5 bases, J shed 5 bases, and the junction held 9 bases outside the gene matches. CDR1 MGHRA and CDR2 YSYEKL come from the germline V gene. CDR3 size: 15 residues. The CDR3 nucleotides are TGCGCCAGCAGCTCTGTCCGGGACAGAGAAAACATTCAGTACTTC. Translating gives CASSSVRDRENIQYF.

In this sample, this clonotype turned up many times. The J gene is TRBJ2-7, the V gene TRBV7-2, with D unresolved. The CDR3 totals 12 residues. Germline V lookup: CDR1 SGHTA, CDR2 FQGNSA. Trimming removed 6 bases at V and 2 bases at J, with 8 bases between. CDR3 in DNA: TGTGCCAGCAGTACCAAAACCTACGAGCAGTACTTC. This codes for CASSTKTYEQYF. The full variable domain, in which reference TRBV7-2 and TRBJ2-7 provide the parts outside the CDR3, is GAGVSQSPSNKVTEKGKDVELRCDPISGHTALYWYRQSLGQGLEFLIYFQGNSAPDKSGLPSDRFSAERTGGSVSTLTIQRTQQEDSAVYLCASSTKTYEQYFGPGTRLTVT.